The 26 T cell receptor beta chains below were found in one sample sequenced in a study of T cells in Graves' hyperthyroidism and ophthalmopathy. The source material, RNA transcripts, was used to amplify TCR beta CDR3 regions. TCR CDR3 underwent first-round RT-PCR with the HTBI primer set. TCRdb analysed the multiplex PCR reads with MiXCR anew, one entry per CDR3 protein. The table has about 350,000 distinct CDR3 sequences, less than 20% seen once. Sequences were obtained from blood. The receptors come from a woman in her thirties or forties with Graves' ophthalmopathy.

This clonotype was detected many times. This rearrangement joins TRBV10-3 to TRBJ1-2; D gene ambiguous. CDR1 is ENHRY and CDR2 is SYGVKD in the germline V gene. Deletions cut 5 bases from V and 0 bases from J, with 13 bases between. There are 15 residues in the CDR3. In nucleotides, the CDR3 is TGTGCCATCAGTATTTCAGCTAGGACTAACTATGGCTACACCTTC. It yields the protein CAISISARTNYGYTF.

This clonotype showed up many times. The chain combines TRBV3-1 with TRBJ2-7; 11 nucleotides line up with TRBD2. This CDR3 is 14 amino acids long. The V gene's germline CDR1 is LGHDT and CDR2 YNNKEL (reference sequence). The junction had 2 bases not matched to a gene; V was cut back by 6 bases and J by 1 base. This CDR3 is CASRPSGRSYEQYF. The CDR3 DNA is TGTGCCAGCAGACCTAGCGGGAGGTCCTACGAGCAGTACTTC.

This clonotype appeared many times. The chain carries TRBV14 and TRBJ1-2; TRBD1 aligns across 7 bases. The CDR3 runs 15 residues. The trim removed 2 bases at V and 6 bases at J, leaving 9 bases unmatched. CDR1 and CDR2 (germline): SGHDN, FVKESK. The CDR3 sequence is CASSQQTGIFDGYTF. CDR3 nucleotide sequence: TGTGCCAGCAGCCAACAGACAGGGATATTCGATGGCTACACCTTC.

This clonotype was seen repeatedly, ten times or more. V gene TRBV11-3 combines with J gene TRBJ1-1; D is undetermined. CDR1 is SGHNT and CDR2 is YENEEA in the germline V gene. The CDR3 totals 13 residues. Trimming took off 3 bases at V and 3 bases at J, with 8 bases between the two ends. Written as DNA, the CDR3 is TGTGCCAGCAGCTTTAGTCCCGACACTGAAGCTTTCTTT. Its protein product is CASSFSPDTEAFF.

In this sample, this clonotype turned up many times. This rearrangement joins TRBV6-5 to TRBJ2-3; the match to TRBD2 covers 9 bases. Germline values: CDR1 MNHEY, CDR2 SVGAGI. V gave up 0 bases and J gave up 13 bases; unmatched junction bases: 17. CDR3 length: 17 residues. As DNA, the CDR3 is TGTGCCAGCAGTTACTCTCCCGGCGGGGGGGCCGAGGGCGAAAAGTATTTT. It codes for CASSYSPGGGAEGEKYF.

This clonotype has ten or more counts. The chain has TRBV30 and TRBJ2-2; D call uncertain. The CDR3 has 11 amino acids. Germline V gene lookup returns CDR1 GTSNPN and CDR2 SVGIG (reference sequence). The ends were cut back, 3 bases at V and 7 bases at J, with 6 bases in the middle. CDR3 protein: CAWRDGGELFF. DNA for the CDR3: TGTGCCTGGAGAGATGGCGGGGAGCTGTTTTTT.

This clonotype was picked up many times. The chain has TRBV5-1 and TRBJ1-6; no clear D. The V end lost 2 bases, the J end lost 7 bases, and 4 bases lay between the germline ends. The CDR3 has 12 residues. The germline V gene has CDR1 SGHRS and CDR2 YFSETQ. CDR3 DNA: TGCGCCAGCAGCTTCGAGAATTCACCCCTCCACTTT. Its translation is CASSFENSPLHF.

This clonotype was counted at least ten times. The chain recombines TRBV27 with TRBJ2-7; 10 bases fit TRBD1. With V trimmed by 1 base and J by 4 bases, 7 bases remained unmatched. There are 16 residues in the CDR3. Germline CDR1 MNHEY, CDR2 SMNVEV (reference sequence). DNA of the CDR3: TGTGCCAGCAGTTTATTGCCCGGGACAGGGGCGTACGAGCAGTACTTC. Its translation: CASSLLPGTGAYEQYF.

The chain employs TRBV7-2 and TRBJ1-2; no definite D call. The CDR3 consists of 12 residues. The V gene lost 3 bases and the J gene lost 8 bases, with 10 bases spanning the gap. Germline CDR1 SGHTA, CDR2 FQGNSA. The CDR3 coding sequence is TGTGCCAGCAGCTTCCTATTTGGGGGCTACACCTTC. Translated, it gives CASSFLFGGYTF. Drawing the rest from reference TRBV7-2 and TRBJ1-2, the complete variable domain is GAGVSQSPSNKVTEKGKDVELRCDPISGHTALYWYRQSLGQGLEFLIYFQGNSAPDKSGLPSDRFSAERTGGSVSTLTIQRTQQEDSAVYLCASSFLFGGYTFGSGTRLTVV.

At least ten counts were recorded for this clonotype. The V and J genes are TRBV12-5 and TRBJ1-1; tentative D call: TRBD1 (6 bases). Germline CDR1 reads LGHNT; CDR2 reads FRNRAP. Trimming pared 3 bases from V and 0 bases from J, leaving 29 bases between. The CDR3 consists of 21 residues. The CDR3 coding sequence is TGTGCTAGTGGTTTCCCCCTGGTAAGGGGGGCGGCTAGCGTAATGAACACTGAAGCTTTCTTT. This gives the protein CASGFPLVRGAASVMNTEAFF. The entire variable domain, with the rest obtained from reference TRBV12-5 and TRBJ1-1, is as follows: DARVTQTPRHKVTEMGQEVTMRCQPILGHNTVFWYRQTMMQGLELLAYFRNRAPLDDSGMPKDRFSAEMPDATLATLKIQPSEPRDSAVYFCASGFPLVRGAASVMNTEAFFGQGTRLTVV.

The table lists this clonotype with many counts. The V and J genes are TRBV15 and TRBJ2-7, with a possible D match to TRBD2 (6 bases). This CDR3 comprises 13 residues. Trimming removed 3 bases at V and 4 bases at J, with 10 bases between. Germline assignment: CDR1 LNHNV and CDR2 YYDKDF (reference sequence). In DNA form, the CDR3 reads TGTGCCACCAGCAGGGGGAGGAGTTACGAGCAGTACTTC. It codes for CATSRGRSYEQYF.

Many counts were recorded for this clonotype. The rearrangement joins TRBV12-3 or TRBV12-4 to TRBJ1-5, with 10 bases that match TRBD1. The V and J ends lost 6 bases and 5 bases, in that order; junction bases with no gene match: 10. This CDR3 spans 16 amino acids. CDR3 sequence reads: CASSSGRQGAYQPQHF. CDR3 DNA sequence: TGTGCCAGCAGCTCGGGGCGACAGGGGGCGTATCAGCCCCAGCATTTT.

This sequence joins TRBV6-1 and TRBJ2-5, with 8 bases fitting TRBD1. V lost 7 bases, J lost 7 bases, and 14 bases stayed unmatched. The germline gives CDR1 MNHNS, CDR2 SASEGT. The CDR3 sequence is 15 residues long. CDR3 amino acids: CASNLSRGPHATQYF. The CDR3 region has the DNA TGTGCCAGCAACCTATCCAGGGGGCCCCATGCGACCCAGTACTTC.

There are many counts of this clonotype. The rearrangement links TRBV7-2 to TRBJ1-1, with no clear D. CDR1 is SGHTA, CDR2 FQGNSA, per germline. The CDR3 has 14 residues. Deletions cut 0 bases from V and 1 base from J, with 6 bases between. The CDR3 loop is CASSLANRNTEAFF. The CDR3 nucleotides read TGTGCCAGCAGCTTAGCGAACCGGAACACTGAAGCTTTCTTT.

There are many counts of this clonotype. V is TRBV11-2 and J is TRBJ2-7; 13 bases line up with TRBD2. The length of the CDR3 is 15 residues. Germline assignment: CDR1 SGHAT and CDR2 FQNNGV. The V gene end was trimmed by 5 bases and the J gene end by 2 bases; junction bases not matched to a gene: 3. The CDR3 region is CASSAGLAGPYEQYF. In DNA, the CDR3 is TGTGCCAGCAGCGCGGGACTAGCGGGACCCTACGAGCAGTACTTC.

This clonotype was counted a few times. The gene calls are TRBV3-1 and TRBJ2-2, with D maybe TRBD2 (5 bases). Trimming removed 2 bases at V and 7 bases at J, with 17 bases between. Looked up from germline, CDR1 is LGHDT and CDR2 is YNNKEL (reference sequence). CDR3 length equals 16 residues. CDR3 nucleotide sequence: TGTGCCAGCAGCCAAAGGCGGGTCCTCAGAGGCGGGGAGCTGTTTTTT. Encoded protein: CASSQRRVLRGGELFF.

This clonotype was observed many times. The V gene is TRBV2, the J gene TRBJ2-7; the match to TRBD2 covers 11 bases. The junction had 3 bases not matched to a gene; V was cut back by 6 bases and J by 2 bases. Germline V CDR1 and CDR2: SNHLY, FYNNEI. The CDR3 length is 14 residues. The CDR3 region is CASRTLAGAYEQYF. In nucleotides, the CDR3 is TGTGCCAGCAGGACACTAGCGGGAGCCTACGAGCAGTACTTC.

In its sample, this clonotype was seen many times. The chain is built from TRBV27 and TRBJ2-2; 7 nucleotides line up with TRBD1. Germline V CDR1 and CDR2: MNHEY, SMNVEV (reference sequence). There are 15 residues in the CDR3. Trimming took 1 base from V and 6 from J; bases not matched to a gene: 5. CDR3 region: CASSLFTGDAGELFF. CDR3 bases: TGTGCCAGCAGTTTATTTACAGGGGATGCCGGGGAGCTGTTTTTT.

The CDR3, as DNA: TGTGCCAGCAGCCAAACTGGACGGCAAGGCTATGGCTACACCTTC. This gives the protein CASSQTGRQGYGYTF. The J gene is TRBJ1-2, the V gene TRBV12-3 or TRBV12-4; D is unresolved. The CDR3 spans 15 residues. Trimming removed 6 bases at V and 4 bases at J, with 18 bases between.

The chain links TRBV2 to TRBJ2-2; 7 nucleotides line up with TRBD1. The CDR3 totals 14 residues. V trimming: 6 bases; J trimming: 6 bases; junction bases outside the gene matches: 7. In germline, CDR1 is SNHLY, CDR2 FYNNEI. The CDR3 spells CASSPDRAAGELFF. The DNA of the CDR3 is TGTGCCAGCAGCCCCGACAGGGCCGCCGGGGAGCTGTTTTTT.

This clonotype was recorded many times. This chain uses TRBV15 with TRBJ2-5, with D possibly being TRBD1 (5 bases). The germline V gene has CDR1 LNHNV and CDR2 YYDKDF (reference sequence). Trimming left V 0 bases short and J 4 bases short, with 9 bases between. The CDR3 contains 14 residues. In nucleotides, the CDR3 is TGTGCCACCAGCAGAGATCTAAGGGGAGAGACCCAGTACTTC. It encodes CATSRDLRGETQYF.

This clonotype was picked up a small number of times. CDR3 region: CAQGGSSYEQYF. The CDR3 DNA follows: TGTGCGCAGGGCGGTAGCTCCTACGAGCAGTACTTC. The chain has TRBV30 and TRBJ2-7; D is perhaps TRBD1 (5 bases). CDR1 is GTSNPN, CDR2 SVGIG, per germline (reference sequence). The CDR3 is made up of 12 amino acids.

This clonotype was seen only once. The genes are TRBV27 and TRBJ1-5; D perhaps matches TRBD1 (6 bases). V was pared by 4 bases and J by 6 bases, with 13 bases between. Germline loops: CDR1 MNHEY, CDR2 SMNVEV (reference sequence). The CDR3 is 14 amino acids. The CDR3 sequence: CASSYYRVGQPQHF. For the CDR3, the DNA is TGTGCCAGCAGTTATTACAGGGTGGGTCAGCCCCAGCATTTT.

This clonotype appeared many times. The rearrangement links TRBV9 to TRBJ2-7; 7 nucleotides align to TRBD2. Germline V gene data show CDR1 as SGDLS and CDR2 as YYNGEE. V was pared by 4 bases and J by 3 bases, with 10 bases of the junction left unmatched. The CDR3 is made up of 15 amino acids. Here the CDR3 reads CASSTFPGLLYEQYF. Written as DNA, the CDR3 is TGTGCCAGCAGCACATTTCCGGGACTACTCTACGAGCAGTACTTC. Full variable domain (remainder filled in from reference TRBV9 and TRBJ2-7): DSGVTQTPKHLITATGQRVTLRCSPRSGDLSVYWYQQSLDQGLQFLIQYYNGEERAKGNILERFSAQQFPDLHSELNLSSLELGDSALYFCASSTFPGLLYEQYFGPGTRLTVT.

This clonotype was seen repeatedly, ten times or more. The CDR3 bases are TGTGCCAGCCATGGACTAGCGAACACCGGGGAGCTGTTTTTT. This encodes CASHGLANTGELFF. This chain joins TRBV2 and TRBJ2-2; TRBD2 matches 7 bases. CDR1 SNHLY and CDR2 FYNNEI come from the germline V gene. V was clipped by 8 bases and J by 0 bases; unmatched bases: 3. This CDR3 spans 14 amino acids.

As regards this clonotype: A much larger clone lies one base from this, so it may be a read error. The chain's CDR3 is CAISQMGGTGSREQYF. DNA of the CDR3: TGCGCCATCAGCCAAATGGGGGGAACCGGGTCTCGAGAGCAGTACTTC. V gene TRBV4-1 combines with J gene TRBJ2-7; possibly TRBD2 for D (6 bases). The CDR3 contains 16 residues. The V gene's germline CDR1 is MGHRA and CDR2 YSYEKL.